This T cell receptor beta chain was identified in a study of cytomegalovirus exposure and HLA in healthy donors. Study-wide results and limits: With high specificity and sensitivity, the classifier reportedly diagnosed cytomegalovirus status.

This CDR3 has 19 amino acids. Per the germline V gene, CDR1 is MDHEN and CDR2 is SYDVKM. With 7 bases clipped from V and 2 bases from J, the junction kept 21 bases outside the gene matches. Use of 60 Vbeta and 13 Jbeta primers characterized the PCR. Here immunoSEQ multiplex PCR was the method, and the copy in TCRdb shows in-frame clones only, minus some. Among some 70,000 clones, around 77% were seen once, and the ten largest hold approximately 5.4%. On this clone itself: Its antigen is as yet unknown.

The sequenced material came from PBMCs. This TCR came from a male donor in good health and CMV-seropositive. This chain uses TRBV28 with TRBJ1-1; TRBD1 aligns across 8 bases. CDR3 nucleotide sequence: TGTGCCAGCAAACCCCCATACCTATTCCAGGACAGGGCCAACACTGAAGCTTTCTTT. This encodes CASKPPYLFQDRANTEAFF.